The T cell receptor beta chain under discussion was sequenced for a study of blood T cell repertoires in COVID-19. Overall study: The study drew acute and convalescent COVID-19 samples from the United States, Italy and Spain. The cDNA or gDNA used as material had been derived from T cells, B-cell-depleted T cells, or PBMCs.

The CDR3 sequence is 15 residues long. In germline, CDR1 is LGHDT, CDR2 YNNKEL (reference sequence). Germline trimming cut 4 bases from V and 7 bases from J; bases unmatched to any gene: 6. Per the original data handling: Nucleated cell number was recorded as an estimate derived from reference gene primer amplification. Some clones are missing from TCRdb's copy, which holds only in-frame ones; the method was immunoSEQ multiplex PCR. V, J and clone size were drawn from that table, and D and trimming were deduced from the DNA. In the table there are approximately 150,000 clones, roughly 86% of which are singletons.

The V gene is TRBV3-1 (or the pseudogene TRBV3-2), the J gene TRBJ2-7; 14 nucleotides align to TRBD2. This receptor was taken from a woman aged 60 to 75 who had recovered from COVID-19. Input material: peripheral blood. For the CDR3, the DNA is TGTGCCAGCAGCCCGGGACTAGCGGGGGCGGGTGAGCAGTACTTC. Residues: CASSPGLAGAGEQYF.